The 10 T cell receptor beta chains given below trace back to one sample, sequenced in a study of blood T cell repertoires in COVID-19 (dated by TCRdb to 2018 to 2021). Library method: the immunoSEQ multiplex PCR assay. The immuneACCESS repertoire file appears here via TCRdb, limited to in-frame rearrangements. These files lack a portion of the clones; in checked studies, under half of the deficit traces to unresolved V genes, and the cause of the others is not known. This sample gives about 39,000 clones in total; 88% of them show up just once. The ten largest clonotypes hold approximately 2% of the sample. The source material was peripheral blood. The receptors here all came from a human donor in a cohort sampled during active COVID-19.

CDR3 in DNA: TGTGCCAGCAGCAGTCTTGGGACAGGGGTTTCCTACGAGCAGTACTTC. Translated: CASSSLGTGVSYEQYF. The chain is built from TRBV5-6 and TRBJ2-7; 10 positions match TRBD1. After removal of 4 bases from V and 1 base from J, the junction contained 8 bases not matched to a gene. The CDR3 contains 16 residues. The germline V gene has CDR1 SGHDT and CDR2 YYEEEE.

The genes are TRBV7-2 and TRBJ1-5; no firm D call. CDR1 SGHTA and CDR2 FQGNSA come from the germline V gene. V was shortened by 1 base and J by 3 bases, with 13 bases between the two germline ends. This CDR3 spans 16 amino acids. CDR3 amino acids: CASSLGFDIPNQPQHF. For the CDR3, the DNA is TGTGCCAGCAGCTTAGGATTTGACATACCCAATCAGCCCCAGCATTTT.

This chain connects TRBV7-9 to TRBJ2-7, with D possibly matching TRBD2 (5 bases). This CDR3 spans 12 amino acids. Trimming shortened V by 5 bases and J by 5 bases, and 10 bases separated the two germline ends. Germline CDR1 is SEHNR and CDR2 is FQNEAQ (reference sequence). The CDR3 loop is CASSPYGDEQYF. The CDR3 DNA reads TGTGCCAGCAGCCCTTACGGGGACGAGCAGTACTTC.

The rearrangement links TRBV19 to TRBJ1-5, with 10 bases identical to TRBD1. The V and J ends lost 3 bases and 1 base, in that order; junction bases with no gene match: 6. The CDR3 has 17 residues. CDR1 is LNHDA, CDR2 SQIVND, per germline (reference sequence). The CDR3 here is CASSIRGTGESNQPQHF. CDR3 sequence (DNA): TGTGCCAGTAGTATTAGGGGGACAGGGGAGAGCAATCAGCCCCAGCATTTT.

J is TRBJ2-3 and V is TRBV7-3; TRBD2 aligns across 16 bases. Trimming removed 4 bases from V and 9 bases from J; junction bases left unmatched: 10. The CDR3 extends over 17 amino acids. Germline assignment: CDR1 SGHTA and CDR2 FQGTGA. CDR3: CASSSGTSGGAGSTQYF. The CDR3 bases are TGTGCCAGCAGCTCTGGGACTAGCGGGGGGGCTGGGTCCACGCAGTATTTT.

The CDR3 reads CASRRQSGANVLTF. The DNA for the CDR3 is TGTGCCAGCAGGAGACAGTCTGGGGCCAACGTCCTGACTTTC. This rearrangement joins TRBV27 to TRBJ2-6; TRBD1 might be the D (5 bases). The CDR3 runs to 14 residues. In germline, CDR1 is MNHEY, CDR2 SMNVEV (reference sequence). V was shortened by 6 bases and J by 1 base, with 7 bases between the two germline ends.

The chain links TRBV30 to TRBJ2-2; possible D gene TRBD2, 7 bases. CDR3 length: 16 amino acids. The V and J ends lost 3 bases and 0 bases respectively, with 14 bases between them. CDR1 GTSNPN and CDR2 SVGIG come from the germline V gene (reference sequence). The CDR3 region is CAWRWRGGSNTGELFF. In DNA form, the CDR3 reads TGTGCCTGGAGGTGGCGCGGGGGCTCGAACACCGGGGAGCTGTTTTTT. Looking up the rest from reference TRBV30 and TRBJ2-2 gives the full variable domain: SQTIHQWPATLVQPVGSPLSLECTVEGTSNPNLYWYRQAAGRGLQLLFYSVGIGQISSEVPQNLSASRPQDRQFILSSKKLLLSDSGFYLCAWRWRGGSNTGELFFGEGSRLTVL.

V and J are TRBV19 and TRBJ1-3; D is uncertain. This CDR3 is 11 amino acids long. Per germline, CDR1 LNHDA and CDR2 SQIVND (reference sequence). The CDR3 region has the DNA TGTGGGAGCCTCTCTGGAAACACCATATATTTT. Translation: CGSLSGNTIYF.

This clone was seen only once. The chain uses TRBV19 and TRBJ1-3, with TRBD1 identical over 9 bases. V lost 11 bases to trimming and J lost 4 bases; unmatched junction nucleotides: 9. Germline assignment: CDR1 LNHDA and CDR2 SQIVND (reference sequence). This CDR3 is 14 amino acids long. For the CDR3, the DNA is TGTGCCGGAATTAGGACAGGGGTAGGAAACACCATATATTTT. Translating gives CAGIRTGVGNTIYF.

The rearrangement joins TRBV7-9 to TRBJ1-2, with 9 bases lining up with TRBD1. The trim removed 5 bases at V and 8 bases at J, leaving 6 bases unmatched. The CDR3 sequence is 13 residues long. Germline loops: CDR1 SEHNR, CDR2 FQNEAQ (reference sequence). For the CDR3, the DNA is TGTGCCAGCAGCCCAGGGACAGGGAGGGGCTACACCTTC. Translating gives CASSPGTGRGYTF.